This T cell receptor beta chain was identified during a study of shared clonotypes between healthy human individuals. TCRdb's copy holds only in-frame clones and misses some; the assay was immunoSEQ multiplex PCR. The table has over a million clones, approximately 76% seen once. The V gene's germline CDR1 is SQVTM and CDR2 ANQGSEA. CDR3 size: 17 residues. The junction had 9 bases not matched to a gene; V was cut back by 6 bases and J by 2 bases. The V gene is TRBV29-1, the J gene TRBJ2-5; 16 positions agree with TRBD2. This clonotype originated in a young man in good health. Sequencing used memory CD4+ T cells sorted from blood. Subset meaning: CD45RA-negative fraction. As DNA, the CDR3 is TGCAGCGTCGTCTTGGGACTAGCGGGAGGGGGTCAAGAGACCCAGTACTTC. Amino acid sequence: CSVVLGLAGGGQETQYF. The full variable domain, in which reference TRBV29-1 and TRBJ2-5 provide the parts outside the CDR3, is SAVISQKPSRDICQRGTSLTIQCQVDSQVTMMFWYRQQPGQSLTLIATANQGSEATYESGFVIDKFPISRPNLTFSTLTVSNMSPEDSSIYLCSVVLGLAGGGQETQYFGPGTRLLVL.